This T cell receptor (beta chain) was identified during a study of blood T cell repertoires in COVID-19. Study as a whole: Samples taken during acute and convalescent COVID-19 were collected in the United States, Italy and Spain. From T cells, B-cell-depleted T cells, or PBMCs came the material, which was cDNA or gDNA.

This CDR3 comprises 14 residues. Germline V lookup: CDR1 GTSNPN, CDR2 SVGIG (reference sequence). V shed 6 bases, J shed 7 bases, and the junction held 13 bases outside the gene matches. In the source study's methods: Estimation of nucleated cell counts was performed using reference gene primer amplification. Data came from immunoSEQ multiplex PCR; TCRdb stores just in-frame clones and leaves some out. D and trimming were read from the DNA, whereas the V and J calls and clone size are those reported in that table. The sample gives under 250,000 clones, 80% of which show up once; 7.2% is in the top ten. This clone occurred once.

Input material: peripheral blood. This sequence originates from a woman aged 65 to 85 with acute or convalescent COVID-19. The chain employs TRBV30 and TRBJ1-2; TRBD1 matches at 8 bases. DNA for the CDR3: TGTGCCTGTTCCCAGGGGGCCGAAAGTCGTGGCTACACCTTC. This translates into CACSQGAESRGYTF.